The entry below describes one TCR beta chain. The V and J ends lost 1 base and 7 bases, in that order; junction bases with no gene match: 6. The CDR3 spans 15 residues. Germline assignment: CDR1 MNHNS and CDR2 SASEGT. Study members were between roughly 18 and 100 years old and lived in 24 US regions. Assignment of participants to cohorts was predicated upon participant-reported clinical history. This specimen belongs to a study of blood T cell repertoires in COVID-19. Study background: The United States, Italy and Spain were the sources of the acute and convalescent COVID-19 samples.

How the authors handled the data: Amplification with reference gene primers provided the estimates of nucleated cell counts. The method was immunoSEQ multiplex PCR; TCRdb's version includes in-frame clones alone and lacks a portion of them. D and trimming were read from the DNA, whereas the V and J calls and clone size are those reported in that table. Here the sample spans about 220,000 clones, 75% to 90% being singletons. V gene TRBV6-1 combines with J gene TRBJ2-7; TRBD2 agrees at 11 bases. Sequencing input: PBMCs or T cells enriched from blood (not recorded which). This clonotype was obtained from a woman aged 18-29 years in a cohort exposed to, infected with or recovered from COVID-19 (not recorded which). The CDR3 loop reads CASSEGLAGLGEQYF. Written as DNA, the CDR3 is TGTGCCAGCAGTGAAGGACTAGCGGGACTAGGGGAGCAGTACTTC.